These T cell receptor beta chains were read from a single sample in a study of patients and donors after allogeneic stem cell transplantation. Using its own MiXCR run on the RT-PCR reads, TCRdb lists one record per CDR3 protein. The sample gives a few hundred thousand distinct CDR3 sequences, less than 15% of which show up once; 11% is in the top ten. The sequenced sample consisted of blood, either unsorted or a sorted T cell fraction (not recorded which). Source of these receptors: a human donor who was either an allogeneic HSCT recipient or a stem cell or donor lymphocyte infusion donor (not recorded which). It is not recorded whose cells these are; they may come from a transplant donor. The CDR3 runs from the conserved cysteine through the conserved F or W. D genes are given only for firm matches. Clone size is not always given. Where it is, it says once, few, many or a class for expanded clones.

TRBD1	TRBV2	-	TRBJ1-4	TGTGCCAGCAGTGAGGACAGGGGGAAACTGTTTTTT	CASSEDRGKLFF
TRBD1	TRBV20-1	few	TRBJ2-5	TGCAGTGCCTCGGGACAGGGGAGGGAGACCCAGTACTTC	CSASGQGRETQYF
TRBD1	TRBV11-1	many	TRBJ2-5	TGTGCCAGCAGCCCCCGGACAGGGGAAAAAGAGACCCAGTACTTC	CASSPRTGEKETQYF
-	TRBV11-1	many	TRBJ1-1	TGTGCCAGCAGCTTAGGATCCTTGTTAAATCAGGGTGTCACTGAAGCTTTCTTT	CASSLGSLLNQGVTEAFF
-	TRBV5-4	-	TRBJ1-1	TGTGCCAGCAGGATTACAAGCCACACTGAAGCTTTCTTT	CASRITSHTEAFF
-	TRBV20-1	-	TRBJ2-3	TGCAGTGCTAGATCTCAAACAGCTAGCACAGATACGCAGTATTTT	CSARSQTASTDTQYF
-	TRBV7-3	few	TRBJ2-1	TGTGCCAGCAGCTTATCCCAGTACAATGAGCAGTTCTTC	CASSLSQYNEQFF
-	TRBV20-1	many	TRBJ2-4	TGCAGTGCTATGATAGCCAAAAACATTCAGTACTTC	CSAMIAKNIQYF
-	TRBV4-2	few	TRBJ1-6	TGTGCCAGCAGCCAAGATCCCGGAGGGGGGTCGAATAATTCACCCCTCCACTTT	CASSQDPGGGSNNSPLHF
-	TRBV19	many	TRBJ2-7	TGTGCCAGTAGTATAGCTCTAGACTTTACCCACGAGCAGTACTTC	CASSIALDFTHEQYF
-	TRBV10-3	few	TRBJ1-3	TGTGCCATCAGTGTATCAGGGACGGCTGCTAAGGATGGAAACACCATATATTTT	CAISVSGTAAKDGNTIYF
TRBD1	TRBV20-1	-	TRBJ1-2	TGCAGTGCTAGAGATGTGGTGTCAGGGGGCCTTGGCTACACCTTC	CSARDVVSGGLGYTF
TRBD2	TRBV24-1	many	TRBJ2-1	TGTGCCACCAGTGACCGACTAGCGGGAGGTGTCAATGAGCAGTTCTTC	CATSDRLAGGVNEQFF
-	TRBV20-1	-	TRBJ2-5	TGCAGTGCTAGAGATCCGGGGGTGACAGAGACCCAGTACTTC	CSARDPGVTETQYF
TRBD1	TRBV6-1	few	TRBJ1-2	TGTGCCAGCACACGGACAGGCTGGGTTAACTATGGCTACACCTTC	CASTRTGWVNYGYTF
-	TRBV12-3/TRBV12-4	-	TRBJ2-3	TGTGCCAGCAGTTTAGCGGGGGCCCCCACAGATACGCAGTATTTT	CASSLAGAPTDTQYF
-	TRBV7-3	-	TRBJ1-2	TGTGCCAGCAGTCCATCAGACGGGAACTATGGCTACACCTTC	CASSPSDGNYGYTF
-	TRBV5-6	few	TRBJ1-5	TGTGCCAGCAGCGCAAGGGGGGGGTATCAGCCCCAGCATTTT	CASSARGGYQPQHF
-	TRBV7-3	many	TRBJ2-1	TGTGCCAGCAGCTCCCGCGGAGCTAGCGCCTACAATGAGCAGTTCTTC	CASSSRGASAYNEQFF
-	TRBV20-1	-	TRBJ2-3	TGCAGTGGCCGGCGTGGTCGGGGGCGGGCCTCGGGCACAGATACGCAGTATTTT	CSGRRGRGRASGTDTQYF
-	TRBV4-3	-	TRBJ1-5	TGCGCCTCAGCAGTACGGGAGTATCAGCCCCAGCATTTT	CASAVREYQPQHF
-	TRBV3-1	-	TRBJ2-1	TGTGCCAGCAGCTCCCCTGATGAGCAGTTCTTC	CASSSPDEQFF